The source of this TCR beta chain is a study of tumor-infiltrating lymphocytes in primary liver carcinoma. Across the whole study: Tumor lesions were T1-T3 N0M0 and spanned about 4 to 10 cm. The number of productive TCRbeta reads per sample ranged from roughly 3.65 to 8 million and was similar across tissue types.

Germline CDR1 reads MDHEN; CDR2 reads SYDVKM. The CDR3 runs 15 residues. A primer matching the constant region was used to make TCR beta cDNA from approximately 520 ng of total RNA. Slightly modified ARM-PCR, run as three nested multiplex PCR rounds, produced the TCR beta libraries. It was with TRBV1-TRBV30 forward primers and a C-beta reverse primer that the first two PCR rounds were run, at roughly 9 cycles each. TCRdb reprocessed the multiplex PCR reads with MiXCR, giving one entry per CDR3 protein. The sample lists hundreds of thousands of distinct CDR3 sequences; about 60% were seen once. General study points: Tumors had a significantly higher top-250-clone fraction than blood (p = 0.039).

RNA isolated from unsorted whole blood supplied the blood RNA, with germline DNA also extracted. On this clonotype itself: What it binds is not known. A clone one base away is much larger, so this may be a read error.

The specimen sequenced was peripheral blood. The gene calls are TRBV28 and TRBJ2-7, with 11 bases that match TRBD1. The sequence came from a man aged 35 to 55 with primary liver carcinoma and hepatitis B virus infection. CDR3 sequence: CANSTGTGGSYEQYF. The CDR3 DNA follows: TGTGCCAACAGTACCGGGACAGGGGGCTCCTACGAGCAGTACTTC.